This T cell receptor beta chain was captured in a study of Graves' ophthalmopathy and Graves' hyperthyroidism. As for the study in general: Peripheral blood was collected at initial diagnosis, before any treatment.

Germline CDR1 SGHAT, CDR2 FQDESV (reference sequence). V lost 5 bases to trimming and J lost 3 bases, with 17 bases between them. The CDR3 contains 15 residues. Amplification targeted the TCR beta CDR3 regions, with RNA transcripts as the source material. HTBI-primed RT-PCR formed the first round, and a multiplex PCR formed the second. TCRdb processed the multiplex PCR reads anew with MiXCR; each CDR3 protein has one entry. The table has hundreds of thousands of distinct CDR3 sequences, 20% to 25% seen once. This clonotype was seen at least ten times. Its antigen is not known. Study outcomes and limitations: The study's model predicted ophthalmopathy progression at roughly 69% sensitivity and almost 75% specificity.

The hyperthyroidism patients had a new diagnosis of under 2 months' duration and were aged 18 to 65. PBMCs stemmed from over 9.5 ml of fresh peripheral blood. The sequence was obtained from a woman aged 18 to 35 with stable Graves' hyperthyroidism. This chain joins TRBV11-1 and TRBJ2-7, with D perhaps given as TRBD1 or TRBD2 (6 bases each). Sample: peripheral blood. The CDR3 DNA is TGTGCCAGCAGCAGAGGGGGGCAGGGGAGCTACGAGCAGTACTTC. It codes for CASSRGGQGSYEQYF. Based on the CDR3 plus reference TRBV11-1 and TRBJ2-7, the full variable domain is EAEVAQSPRYKITEKSQAVAFWCDPISGHATLYWYRQILGQGPELLVQFQDESVVDDSQLPKDRFSAERLKGVDSTLKIQPAELGDSAMYLCASSRGGQGSYEQYFGPGTRLTVT.